The subject of this entry is one T cell receptor beta chain. Its antigen remains unidentified. Researchers ran the assay at a deep level. Profiled with immunoSEQ multiplex PCR; TCRdb holds only in-frame clones, not every one. The data contain some 2,100,000 clones, roughly 91% of them seen just once; the ten biggest clones take up under 2%. The germline V gene has CDR1 MGHRA and CDR2 YSYEKL. CDR3 size: 15 residues. Trimming removed 1 base from V and 7 bases from J, with 13 bases in between. The data were taken from a study of shared clonotypes between healthy human individuals. Regarding the study as a whole: The study sampled only blood, and tissue repertoires likely differ. Naive CD4 clonotypes were shared across a handful of donors at about 5.3%.

Terminally differentiated effector memory CD45RA+ cells were excluded by CCR7 positive selection of CD45RO-negative cells. This clonotype was obtained from a man younger than 35 in good health. Some clones in this sample may be carry-over from other donors' samples. The sample consisted of naive CD8+ T cells from PBMCs. This chain connects TRBV4-1 to TRBJ2-2, with D perhaps matching TRBD2 (6 bases). The CDR3 protein is CASSQVGGRSGELFF. DNA of the CDR3: TGCGCCAGCAGCCAAGTCGGAGGGCGGAGCGGGGAGCTGTTTTTT.